The 23 T cell receptor beta chains reported below all come from one sample, sequenced in a study of blood T cell repertoires in COVID-19. The assay was immunoSEQ multiplex PCR, and TCRdb's table has in-frame clones only and misses some. The top ten clones hold 15% of a sample with 200,000 to 250,000 clones, approximately 84% of them seen once. The sample comprised PBMCs or T cells enriched from blood (not recorded which). The origin of the receptors is a man aged 35 to 55 who had recovered from COVID-19.

The chain couples TRBV5-8 to TRBJ1-2; tentative D call: TRBD1 (5 bases). Germline V gives CDR1 SGHTS, CDR2 YDEGEE. This CDR3 spans 14 amino acids. Deletions cut 7 bases from V and 10 bases from J, with 23 bases between. The CDR3: CASRPAGRGIDYTF. In nucleotides, the CDR3 is TGTGCCAGCCGCCCTGCAGGGCGCGGTATAGACTACACCTTC.

The rearrangement links TRBV7-3 to TRBJ1-5; D uncertain. The CDR3 totals 13 residues. Germline values: CDR1 SGHTA, CDR2 FQGTGA. V shed 8 bases and J shed 2 bases, with 10 bases lying between them. Here the CDR3 reads CASSRSGNQPQHF. Written as DNA, the CDR3 is TGTGCCAGCTCAAGGAGCGGCAATCAGCCCCAGCATTTT.

The chain joins TRBV29-1 to TRBJ1-6, with 7 positions matching TRBD1. This CDR3 has 12 amino acids. V lost 6 bases to trimming and J lost 8 bases; unmatched junction nucleotides: 4. Germline CDR1 reads SQVTM; CDR2 reads ANQGSEA. CDR3 sequence: CSVGDSHSPLHF. In DNA, the CDR3 is TGCAGCGTGGGGGACAGTCATTCACCCCTCCACTTT.

This clone has a single count. The chain uses TRBV28 and TRBJ1-4; 9 bases are a match to TRBD1. CDR1 is MDHEN and CDR2 is SYDVKM in the germline V gene. The CDR3 is 15 residues long. The V segment lost 4 bases and the J segment 7 bases; nucleotides outside the gene matches: 7. CDR3 bases: TGTGCCAGCAGTTCCGTCGGGACAGGGCCTGAAAAACTGTTTTTT. Translating it yields CASSSVGTGPEKLFF.

The V and J genes are TRBV3-1 (or the pseudogene TRBV3-2) and TRBJ1-5; 8 bases agree with TRBD1. The CDR3 has 14 residues. The V segment lost 1 base and the J segment 7 bases; nucleotides outside the gene matches: 3. CDR1 is LGHDT and CDR2 is YNNKEL in the germline V gene (reference sequence). CDR3: CASSQGQGSQPQHF. The CDR3 DNA is TGTGCCAGCAGCCAAGGACAGGGGAGCCAGCCCCAGCATTTT.

The gene calls are TRBV5-1 and TRBJ2-1; D possibly corresponds to TRBD2 (5 bases). Germline CDR1 and CDR2: SGHRS and YFSETQ. This CDR3 has 14 amino acids. With 3 bases removed from V and 7 bases from J, the gap between germline ends came to 14 bases. The CDR3 spells CASSSVGSENEQFF. As DNA, the CDR3 is TGCGCCAGCAGCTCCGTGGGGAGCGAAAATGAGCAGTTCTTC. Based on the CDR3 plus reference TRBV5-1 and TRBJ2-1, the full variable domain is KAGVTQTPRYLIKTRGQQVTLSCSPISGHRSVSWYQQTPGQGLQFLFEYFSETQRNKGNFPGRFSGRQFSNSRSEMNVSTLELGDSALYLCASSSVGSENEQFFGPGTRLTVL.

The chain joins TRBV10-1 to TRBJ2-7; 11 bases align to TRBD1. V shed 2 bases, J shed 7 bases, and the junction held 7 bases outside the gene matches. The CDR3 length is 15 residues. Germline CDR1 WNHNN, CDR2 SYGVQD (reference sequence). The CDR3 DNA sequence: TGCGCCAGCAGTGAGCGGCGGGACAGGGGGTCGGAGCAGTACTTC. Amino acid sequence: CASSERRDRGSEQYF.

This chain links TRBV6-2 or TRBV6-3 with TRBJ1-5, with unresolved D. Germline CDR1 reads MNHEY; CDR2 reads SVGEGT. V lost 2 bases and J lost 1, with 6 bases in between. The CDR3 covers 14 residues. CDR3 bases: TGTGCCAGCAGTTACCGTGGCAGCAATCAGCCCCAGCATTTT. Translating gives CASSYRGSNQPQHF.

The genes are TRBV27 and TRBJ2-1, with unresolved D. The CDR3 loop spans 12 amino acids. The germline V gene encodes CDR1 MNHEY and CDR2 SMNVEV (reference sequence). Trimming took 6 bases from V and 7 from J, leaving 10 bases between them. The CDR3 protein is CASRPPGNEQFF. In DNA form, the CDR3 reads TGTGCCAGCAGACCCCCCGGGAATGAGCAGTTCTTC.

The chain uses TRBV3-1 (or the pseudogene TRBV3-2) and TRBJ2-1; D is perhaps TRBD1 (6 bases). This CDR3 is 15 amino acids long. Germline V gene lookup returns CDR1 LGHDT and CDR2 YNNKEL (reference sequence). The V and J ends lost 4 bases and 0 bases respectively, with 10 bases between them. This CDR3 reads CASSLNRVSYNEQFF. The CDR3 DNA is TGTGCCAGCAGCCTAAACAGGGTCTCCTACAATGAGCAGTTCTTC.

V and J are TRBV18 and TRBJ2-2; TRBD1 aligns across 8 bases. V lost 3 bases, J lost 4 bases, and 4 bases stayed unmatched. Germline values: CDR1 KGHSH, CDR2 LQKENI. The CDR3 has 15 amino acids. The CDR3 DNA sequence: TGTGCCAGCTCACCGGGACAGGTGCTCACCGGGGAGCTGTTTTTT. Translating it yields CASSPGQVLTGELFF.

The CDR3 spells CASSQDISGRRNEQFF. The CDR3 DNA reads as TGTGCCAGCAGCCAAGATATCAGCGGGAGGAGGAATGAGCAGTTCTTC. This chain connects TRBV4-2 to TRBJ2-1; 9 nucleotides line up with TRBD2. V was clipped by 0 bases and J by 7 bases; unmatched bases: 7. There are 16 residues in the CDR3. Germline CDR1 is LGHNA and CDR2 is YNFKEQ.

The CDR3, as DNA: TGTGCCAGCAGTTACTCCGTTAGCGAGCAGTACTTC. This encodes CASSYSVSEQYF. This sequence joins TRBV6-6 and TRBJ2-7; D is uncertain. The V and J ends lost 0 bases and 6 bases respectively, with 6 bases between them. This CDR3 contains 12 residues. Per germline, CDR1 MNHNY and CDR2 SVGAGI (reference sequence).

The gene calls are TRBV6-5 and TRBJ1-4; no definite D call. CDR3 length: 14 residues. Trimming cost V 2 bases and J 4 bases, with 8 bases left between them. The germline V gene encodes CDR1 MNHEY and CDR2 SVGAGI. The CDR3 loop reads CASSYQSFNEKLFF. In DNA form, the CDR3 reads TGTGCCAGCAGTTACCAGTCCTTTAATGAAAAACTGTTTTTT.

This rearrangement joins TRBV5-1 to TRBJ2-1; 12 bases are shared with TRBD2. Germline values: CDR1 SGHRS, CDR2 YFSETQ. V was pared by 5 bases and J by 2 bases, with 11 bases of the junction left unmatched. This CDR3 contains 18 residues. CDR3 in amino acids: CASSLTATSGRPYNEQFF. Written as DNA, the CDR3 is TGCGCCAGCAGTTTAACCGCCACTAGCGGGAGGCCCTACAATGAGCAGTTCTTC.

The rearrangement uses TRBV19 and TRBJ2-7; 7 bases are shared with TRBD1. After removal of 5 bases from V and 1 base from J, the junction contained 5 bases not matched to a gene. The CDR3 length is 14 residues. The V gene's germline CDR1 is LNHDA and CDR2 SQIVND (reference sequence). This CDR3 reads CASSLNRGSYEQYF. For the CDR3, the DNA is TGTGCCAGTAGTCTAAACAGGGGATCCTACGAGCAGTACTTC.

The chain links TRBV28 to TRBJ2-2; 7 bases match TRBD1. With 2 bases clipped from V and 6 bases from J, the junction kept 6 bases outside the gene matches. The CDR3 contains 15 residues. The germline V gene has CDR1 MDHEN and CDR2 SYDVKM. CDR3 protein: CASSLPLTGPGELFF. The CDR3 bases are TGTGCCAGCAGTTTACCTTTGACAGGGCCCGGGGAGCTGTTTTTT.

The chain links TRBV20-1 to TRBJ1-2; TRBD1 is a possible D gene (5 bases). Germline CDR1 and CDR2: DFQATT and SNEGSKA (reference sequence). Between the trimmed V and J ends, which lost 5 bases and 5 bases, there was a span of 9 bases. The CDR3 totals 11 residues. For the CDR3, the DNA is TGCAGTGCTGCAACAGGATATGGCTACACCTTC. Translating it yields CSAATGYGYTF.

In its sample, this clone was seen a few times. The rearrangement joins TRBV18 to TRBJ2-7, with no clear D. This CDR3 region has 12 residues. The V end lost 3 bases, the J end lost 5 bases, and 8 bases lay between the germline ends. CDR1 and CDR2 from the germline V gene are KGHSH and LQKENI. CDR3 bases: TGTGCCAGCTCACCCATCGCGGACGAGCAGTACTTC. Its translation: CASSPIADEQYF. Together with reference TRBV18 and TRBJ2-7, the CDR3 gives the full variable domain: NAGVMQNPRHLVRRRGQEARLRCSPMKGHSHVYWYRQLPEEGLKFMVYLQKENIIDESGMPKERFSAEFPKEGPSILRIQQVVRGDSAAYFCASSPIADEQYFGPGTRLTVT.

CDR3 loop: CASSLTSGDTEAFF. The CDR3, as DNA: TGTGCCAGCAGCTTAACTTCGGGGGACACTGAAGCTTTCTTT. This rearrangement joins TRBV7-3 to TRBJ1-1; TRBD1 might be the D (5 bases). V was trimmed by 0 bases and J by 3 bases, leaving 8 bases between them. The CDR3 covers 14 residues. Germline lookup yields CDR1 SGHTA and CDR2 FQGTGA.

The V call is TRBV9, the J call TRBJ2-1; a possible D gene is TRBD2 (7 bases). Trimming pared 0 bases from V and 2 bases from J, leaving 9 bases between. Germline assignment: CDR1 SGDLS and CDR2 YYNGEE. This CDR3 comprises 15 residues. CDR3 in DNA: TGTGCCAGCAGCGTAGTCGGGGGGCCCTACAATGAGCAGTTCTTC. Translated: CASSVVGGPYNEQFF. The entire variable domain, with the rest obtained from reference TRBV9 and TRBJ2-1, is as follows: DSGVTQTPKHLITATGQRVTLRCSPRSGDLSVYWYQQSLDQGLQFLIQYYNGEERAKGNILERFSAQQFPDLHSELNLSSLELGDSALYFCASSVVGGPYNEQFFGPGTRLTVL.

The gene calls are TRBV29-1 and TRBJ1-2, with a tentative D call TRBD1 (6 bases). V was clipped by 5 bases and J by 5 bases, with 18 bases between them. CDR3 length: 14 amino acids. The germline V gene has CDR1 SQVTM and CDR2 ANQGSEA. For the CDR3, the DNA is TGCAGCGTTAAGACAGGAGGATCCGTTTATGGCTACACCTTC. Protein product: CSVKTGGSVYGYTF.

The chain recombines TRBV2 with TRBJ2-7; TRBD1 is a possible D gene (5 bases). Trimming removed 6 bases at V and 3 bases at J, with 6 bases between. This CDR3 spans 11 amino acids. Germline V gives CDR1 SNHLY, CDR2 FYNNEI. CDR3 sequence: CASRDNYEQYF. CDR3 bases: TGTGCCAGCAGGGACAACTACGAGCAGTACTTC. The full variable domain, completed using reference TRBV2 and TRBJ2-7, is EPEVTQTPSHQVTQMGQEVILRCVPISNHLYFYWYRQILGQKVEFLVSFYNNEISEKSEIFDDQFSVERPDGSNFTLKIRSTKLEDSAMYFCASRDNYEQYFGPGTRLTVT.